This T cell receptor (beta chain) was identified in a study of a mutant IDH1 vaccine in newly diagnosed glioma. Stated time point: week 23, last vaccination. In every dose of vaccine, 300 ug of mutant IDH1 20-mer peptide was given alongside topical imiquimod. A note on this clone: Its antigen is currently unknown.

Germline V gives CDR1 SEHNR, CDR2 FQNEAQ (reference sequence). Trimming removed 2 bases from V and 4 bases from J, with 11 bases in between. The CDR3 has 14 amino acids. Produced via immunoSEQ multiplex PCR; TCRdb's table is partial and in-frame only. The table lists 65,000 or so clones, about 88% of them singletons. The clonotype comes from a man aged 30-40 years with glioma. The V and J genes are TRBV7-9 and TRBJ1-2; D not resolved. Sequencing used PBMCs, obtained from a glioma patient whose treatment included an IDH1 peptide vaccine. This CDR3 is CASSLSFPSYGYTF. DNA for the CDR3: TGTGCCAGCAGCTTATCGTTTCCAAGCTATGGCTACACCTTC. Using reference TRBV7-9 and TRBJ1-2 for the parts outside the CDR3, the full variable domain is DTGVSQNPRHKITKRGQNVTFRCDPISEHNRLYWYRQTLGQGPEFLTYFQNEAQLEKSRLLSDRFSAERPKGSFSTLEIQRTEQGDSAMYLCASSLSFPSYGYTFGSGTRLTVV.